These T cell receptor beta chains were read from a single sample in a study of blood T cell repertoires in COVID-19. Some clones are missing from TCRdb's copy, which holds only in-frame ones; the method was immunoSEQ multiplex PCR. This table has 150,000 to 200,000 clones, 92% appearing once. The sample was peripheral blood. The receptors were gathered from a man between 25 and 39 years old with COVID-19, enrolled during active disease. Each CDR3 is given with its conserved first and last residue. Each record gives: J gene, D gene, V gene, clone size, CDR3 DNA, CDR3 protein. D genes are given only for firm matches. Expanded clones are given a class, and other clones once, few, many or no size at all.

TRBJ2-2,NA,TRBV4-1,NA,TGCGCCAGCAGCCAAGATAGAGGCACTGCCGGGGAGCTGTTTTTT,CASSQDRGTAGELFF
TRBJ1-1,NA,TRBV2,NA,TGTGCCAGGCGACAGCAGCTGAACACTGAAGCTTTCTTT,CARRQQLNTEAFF
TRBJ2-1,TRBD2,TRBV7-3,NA,TGTGCCAGCAGCCCTACCGGGAGGAGGGCCTACAATGAGCAGTTCTTC,CASSPTGRRAYNEQFF
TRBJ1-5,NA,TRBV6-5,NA,TGTGCCAGCAGTTACTCAACAGGACGGGGGCAGCCCCAGCATTTT,CASSYSTGRGQPQHF
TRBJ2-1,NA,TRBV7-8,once,TGTGCCGGCGGGCGGGTAAGAAATGAGCAGTTCTTC,CAGGRVRNEQFF
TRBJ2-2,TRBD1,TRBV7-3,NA,TGTGCCAGCACCCTATTAGGTGGGACAGGGGACACCGGGGAGCTGTTTTTT,CASTLLGGTGDTGELFF
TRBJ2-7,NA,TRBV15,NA,TGTGCCACCAGCAGAGGTTCAGGGATTTCCTACGAGCAGTACTTC,CATSRGSGISYEQYF
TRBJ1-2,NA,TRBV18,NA,TGTGCCAGCTCACCACTTCCAGGAACTAACTATGGCTACACCTTC,CASSPLPGTNYGYTF
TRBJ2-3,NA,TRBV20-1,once,TGCAGTGCTAGGGGGGGTTCGATAATGGATTTT,CSARGGSIMDF
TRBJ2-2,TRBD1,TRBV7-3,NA,TGTGCCAGCAGGAAGACAGGGGGCGTAGGGACCGGGGAGCTGTTTTTT,CASRKTGGVGTGELFF
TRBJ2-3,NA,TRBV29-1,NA,TGCAGCCAAAAGGGGAGGTGGGCAGATACGCAGTATTTT,CSQKGRWADTQYF
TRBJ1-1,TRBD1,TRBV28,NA,TGTGCCAGCAACGCTGGGGGGACAGGCTATAGGGGAGCTTTCTTT,CASNAGGTGYRGAFF
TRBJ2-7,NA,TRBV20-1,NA,TGCAGTGCTAGTATCCCAAATATGGGAGGCAACGAGCAGTACTTC,CSASIPNMGGNEQYF
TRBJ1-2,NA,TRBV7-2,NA,TGTGCCAGCAGCTGGCCTAACTATGGCTACACCTTC,CASSWPNYGYTF
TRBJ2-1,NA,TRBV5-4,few,TGTGCCAGCAGCCGCGGGTCGCGCGGGAAAACCTCCTACAATGAGCAGTTCTTC,CASSRGSRGKTSYNEQFF
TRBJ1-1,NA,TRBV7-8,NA,TGTGCCAGCAGCTTCCGCTCTTTGGCCGGGACATCAAGGGTCACTGAAGCTTTCTTT,CASSFRSLAGTSRVTEAFF
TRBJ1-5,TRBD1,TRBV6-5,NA,TGTGCCAGCAGTTACTTTCCGACAGGGCCCAATCAGCCCCAGCATTTT,CASSYFPTGPNQPQHF
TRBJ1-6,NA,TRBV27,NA,TGTGCCAGCACCTTTACTGGACAACTAAATTCACCCCTCCACTTT,CASTFTGQLNSPLHF
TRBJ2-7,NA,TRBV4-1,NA,TGCGCCAGCAGCCAAGTGCCAGGGGTGGGCACCTACGAGCAGTACTTC,CASSQVPGVGTYEQYF
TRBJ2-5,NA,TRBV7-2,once,TGTGCCAGCAGCTTACGTACCAGGGTCTTGGGTTGGCAAGAGACCCAGTACTTC,CASSLRTRVLGWQETQYF
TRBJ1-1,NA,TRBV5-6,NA,TGTGCCAGCAGCTTGGTTCTTGTGAACACTGAAGCTTTCTTT,CASSLVLVNTEAFF
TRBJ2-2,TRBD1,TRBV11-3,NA,TGTGCCAGCAGCCCCAGGGACAGGGCGAACACCGGGGAGCTGTTTTTT,CASSPRDRANTGELFF
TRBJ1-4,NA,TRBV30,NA,TGTGCCTGGAGTGTACTTGTGGGACTTAATAATGAAAAACTGTTTTTT,CAWSVLVGLNNEKLFF
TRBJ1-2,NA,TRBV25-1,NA,TGTGCCAGCATGGACAGCTACTATGGCTACACCTTC,CASMDSYYGYTF
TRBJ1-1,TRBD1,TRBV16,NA,TGTGCCAGCAGCCCAAAGACAGGGGCTGGGGCTTTCTTT,CASSPKTGAGAFF
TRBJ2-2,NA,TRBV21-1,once,TGTGCCAGCAGCAAACCGGCAGGGGAACACCGGGGAGCTGTTTTT,CASSKPAGEHRGAVF
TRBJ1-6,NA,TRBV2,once,TGTGCCAGCAGTGCCCGGACAGAAAATAATTCACCCCTCCACTTT,CASSARTENNSPLHF
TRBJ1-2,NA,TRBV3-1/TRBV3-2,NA,TGTGCCAGCAGCCCGCACGGACAATATGGCTACACCTTC,CASSPHGQYGYTF
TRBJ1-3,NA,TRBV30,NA,TGTGCCTGGAATACAGGGACTGGAAACACCATATATTTT,CAWNTGTGNTIYF
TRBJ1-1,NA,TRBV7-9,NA,TGTGCCAGCAGCCGAGGTGGGCAGGCGGGCACTGAAGCTTTCTTT,CASSRGGQAGTEAFF
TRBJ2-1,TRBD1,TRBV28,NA,TGTGCCAGCAGTCCAGGGGGCCCGATAATCTACAATGAGCAGTTCTTC,CASSPGGPIIYNEQFF
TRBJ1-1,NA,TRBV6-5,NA,TGTGCCAGCAGTTTGACCCTGGACAGCAAGAACACTGAAGCTTTCTTT,CASSLTLDSKNTEAFF
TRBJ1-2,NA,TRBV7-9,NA,TGTGCCAGCAGCCCGTCACAGGGTGTCCCTATCTATGGCTACACCTTC,CASSPSQGVPIYGYTF
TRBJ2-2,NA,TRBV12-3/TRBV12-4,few,TGTGCCAGCAATATAGTGAACACCGGGGAGCTGTTTTTT,CASNIVNTGELFF
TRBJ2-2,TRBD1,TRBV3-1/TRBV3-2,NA,TGTGCCAGCACCCATGGACAGGGGAACACCGGGGAGCTGTTTTTT,CASTHGQGNTGELFF
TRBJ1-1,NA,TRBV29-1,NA,TGCAGCCCCTGGTGGGAGGGTAAGACTTTCTTT,CSPWWEGKTFF
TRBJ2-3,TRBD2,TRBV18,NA,TGTGCCAGCTCACCACCGCTAGCGGGCACAGATACGCAGTATTTT,CASSPPLAGTDTQYF
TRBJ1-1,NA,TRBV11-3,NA,TGTGCCAGCAGCTTAGATCACAGGGTGACTGAAGCTTTCTTT,CASSLDHRVTEAFF
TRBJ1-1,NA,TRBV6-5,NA,TGTGCCAGCAGTTACGGAGGGCAAAACACTGAAGCTTTCTTT,CASSYGGQNTEAFF
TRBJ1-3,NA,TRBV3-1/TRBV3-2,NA,TGTGCCAGCAGCCTTACGGCAGGTCACATCTCTGGAAACACCATATATTTT,CASSLTAGHISGNTIYF
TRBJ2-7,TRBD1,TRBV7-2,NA,TGTGCCAGCAGCGTGGACAGGGGAAGCGCCTACGAGCAGTACTTC,CASSVDRGSAYEQYF
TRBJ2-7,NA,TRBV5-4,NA,TGTGCCAGCAGCTTCCCGGACTCTTACGAGCAGTACTTC,CASSFPDSYEQYF
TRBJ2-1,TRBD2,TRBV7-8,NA,TGTGCCAGCTTCGGGCTAGCGGGGGGGTACAATGAGCAGTTCTTC,CASFGLAGGYNEQFF
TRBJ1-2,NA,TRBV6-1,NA,TGTGCCAGCACCTACCGGCAGGGCCCAAACTATGGCTACACCTTC,CASTYRQGPNYGYTF
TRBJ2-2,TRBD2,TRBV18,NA,TGTGCCAGCTCACCCATTAGCGGGGCGAACACCGGGGAGCTGTTTTTT,CASSPISGANTGELFF
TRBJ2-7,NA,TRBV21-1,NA,TGTGCCAGCAGCAAAGCCGGGGGGCTCTACGAGCAGTACTTC,CASSKAGGLYEQYF
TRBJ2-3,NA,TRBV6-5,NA,TGTGCCAGCAGTCTTTCAGGGTTTTTGGCAGATACGCAGTATTTT,CASSLSGFLADTQYF
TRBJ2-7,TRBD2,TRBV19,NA,TGTGCCAGTAGTATACTAGCGGGGACCGACGAGCAGTACTTC,CASSILAGTDEQYF
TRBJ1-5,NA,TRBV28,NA,TGTGCCAGCAGTATACAGGGTAGACGAAATCAGCCCCAGCATTTT,CASSIQGRRNQPQHF
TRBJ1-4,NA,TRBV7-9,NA,TGTGCCAGCAGCTCCCCTGGAGGGGAAAAACTGTTTTTT,CASSSPGGEKLFF
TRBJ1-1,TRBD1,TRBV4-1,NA,TGCGCCAGCAGCCTTGGACAGGGGATGAACACTGAAGCTTTCTTT,CASSLGQGMNTEAFF
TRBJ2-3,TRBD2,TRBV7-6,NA,TGTGCCAGCAGCTTATCGGGACTAGCGGGGCTAGGGTTAGTTACGCAGTATTTT,CASSLSGLAGLGLVTQYF
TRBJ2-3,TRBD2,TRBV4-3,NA,TGCGCCAGCAGCCAAGAACCTAGCGGACGGGGTGGAGATACGCAGTATTTT,CASSQEPSGRGGDTQYF
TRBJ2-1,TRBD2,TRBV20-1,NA,TGCAGTGCTAGTGCTAGCGGGAGGGCTTCCTACAATGAGCAGTTCTTC,CSASASGRASYNEQFF
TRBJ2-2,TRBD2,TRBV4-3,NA,TGCGCCAGCAGCCAATTACTAGCGGGAGGGTCCGGGGAGCTGTTTTTT,CASSQLLAGGSGELFF
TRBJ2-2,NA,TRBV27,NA,TGTGCCAGCAGTTTAGCTAGACCCGGGGAGCTGTTTTTT,CASSLARPGELFF
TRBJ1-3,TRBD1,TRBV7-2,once,TGTGCCAGCAGCAGCCGGGACAGGGAGCCGACAACCGGAAACACCATATATTTT,CASSSRDREPTTGNTIYF
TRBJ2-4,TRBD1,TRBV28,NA,TGTGCCAGCAGTTTCGGCCAGGGGGCGCTTGGGAACATTCAGTACTTC,CASSFGQGALGNIQYF
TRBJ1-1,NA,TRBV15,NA,TGTGCCACCAGCAGGCGACAGATGAACACTGAAGCTTTCTTT,CATSRRQMNTEAFF